A single sample is the source of the 23 T cell receptor beta chains below, sequenced in a study of shared clonotypes between healthy human individuals. Profiling relied on immunoSEQ multiplex PCR, and the TCRdb table lists in-frame clones only, not all of them. The sample includes about 2 million clones, over 85% of them seen just once. Terminally differentiated effector memory CD45RA+ cells were excluded from the naive CD8 cells, which were CD45RO-negative and positively selected for CCR7. Sequenced: naive CD8+ T cells sorted from blood. The receptors stem from a man between 18 and 35 years old in good health.

The rearrangement links TRBV27 to TRBJ2-7; 8 bases map to TRBD2. V was pared by 3 bases and J by 2 bases, with 6 bases of the junction left unmatched. The CDR3 length is 15 residues. The germline gives CDR1 MNHEY, CDR2 SMNVEV (reference sequence). CDR3 region: CASSFFSGSAYEQYF. CDR3 nucleotides: TGTGCCAGCAGTTTCTTCAGCGGGAGCGCCTACGAGCAGTACTTC.

As concerns this clone: The same CDR3 can be traced to other DNA sequences in this sample. CDR3 sequence: CASSVDRGTETQYF. As DNA, the CDR3 is TGTGCCAGCAGCGTAGATCGGGGGACGGAGACCCAGTACTTC. The chain couples TRBV9 to TRBJ2-5, with a possible D match to TRBD2 (6 bases). The CDR3 loop spans 14 amino acids. Germline CDR1 reads SGDLS; CDR2 reads YYNGEE. Trimming cost V 0 bases and J 5 bases, with 11 bases left between them.

DNA for the CDR3: TGCGCCAGCAGCCAATTTAGGACGGGGAGGGCCGGGGAGCTGTTTTTT. Protein product: CASSQFRTGRAGELFF. The rearrangement joins TRBV4-1 to TRBJ2-2; TRBD2 aligns across 7 bases. CDR1 is MGHRA, CDR2 YSYEKL, per germline. J was trimmed by 6 bases and V by 2 bases; bases with no gene match: 9. The CDR3 has 16 residues.

This chain joins TRBV5-1 and TRBJ2-7, with D possibly being TRBD2 (6 bases). V dropped 4 bases and J dropped 3 bases, with 11 bases sitting between them. Germline CDR1 and CDR2: SGHRS and YFSETQ. The CDR3 length is 13 residues. The CDR3 DNA reads as TGCGCCAGCAGCGCCCGGGAGAACTACGAGCAGTACTTC. This sequence encodes CASSARENYEQYF.

Points on this clone: Other nucleotide sequences from this sample produce the same CDR3. The V and J genes are TRBV7-9 and TRBJ1-5, with D tentatively TRBD1 (5 bases). The V and J ends lost 1 base and 9 bases respectively, with 7 bases between them. The CDR3 extends over 12 amino acids. Germline V gene sequence: CDR1 SEHNR, CDR2 FQNEAQ (reference sequence). The CDR3 DNA is TGTGCCAGCAGCTTAGAGGGGAGGCCCCAGCATTTT. This encodes CASSLEGRPQHF. Full variable domain (missing parts from reference TRBV7-9 and TRBJ1-5): DTGVSQNPRHKITKRGQNVTFRCDPISEHNRLYWYRQTLGQGPEFLTYFQNEAQLEKSRLLSDRFSAERPKGSFSTLEIQRTEQGDSAMYLCASSLEGRPQHFGDGTRLSIL.

The rearrangement uses TRBV25-1 and TRBJ1-4; no clear D. V lost 5 bases to trimming and J lost 4 bases, with 2 bases between them. Germline V lookup: CDR1 MGHDK, CDR2 SYGVNS. The CDR3 is made up of 11 amino acids. Here the CDR3 DNA reads TGTGCCAGCAGTTATAATGAAAAACTGTTTTTT. It encodes CASSYNEKLFF.

This clone has a handful of counts. The chain links TRBV6-5 to TRBJ1-5; D gene unclear. With 0 bases removed from V and 7 bases from J, the gap between germline ends came to 7 bases. Germline V gives CDR1 MNHEY, CDR2 SVGAGI. The CDR3 extends over 13 amino acids. DNA for the CDR3: TGTGCCAGCAGTTACTCGGGAAGGCAGCCCCAGCATTTT. It specifies CASSYSGRQPQHF.

The CDR3 sequence: CASSIDSGTDREQYF. For the CDR3, the DNA is TGTGCCAGCAGCATAGATAGCGGCACCGATCGCGAGCAGTACTTC. V usage is TRBV7-9 and J usage is TRBJ2-7, with D perhaps TRBD2 (6 bases). The CDR3 runs to 15 residues. In germline, CDR1 is SEHNR, CDR2 FQNEAQ (reference sequence). V gave up 5 bases and J gave up 6 bases, with 20 bases separating them.

This rearrangement joins TRBV7-8 to TRBJ1-2, with TRBD1 identical over 8 bases. CDR1 SGHVS and CDR2 FQNEAQ come from the germline V gene. Germline trimming cut 4 bases from V and 4 bases from J; bases unmatched to any gene: 11. The CDR3 length is 16 residues. The CDR3 DNA sequence: TGTGCCAGCAGCTCCGACTTCGGGACAGGCCTCTATGGCTACACCTTC. This gives the protein CASSSDFGTGLYGYTF.

J is TRBJ1-2 and V is TRBV13, with no clear D. The CDR3 covers 14 residues. Trimming took off 1 base at V and 4 bases at J, with 10 bases between the two ends. Germline CDR1 is PRHDT and CDR2 is FYEKMQ (reference sequence). This CDR3 reads CASSLEGSVYGYTF. In DNA, the CDR3 is TGTGCCAGCAGCTTAGAGGGTAGCGTCTATGGCTACACCTTC.

The chain uses TRBV7-6 and TRBJ2-7; D not certain. The V end lost 1 base, the J end lost 0 bases, and 7 bases lay between the germline ends. Germline V CDR1 and CDR2: SGHVS, FNYEAQ. This CDR3 has 14 amino acids. CDR3: CASSLEPASYEQYF. Here the CDR3 DNA reads TGTGCCAGCAGCTTAGAACCGGCCTCCTACGAGCAGTACTTC.

A remark on this clone: Other nucleotide sequences from this sample produce the same CDR3. The chain couples TRBV13 to TRBJ1-2, with 7 bases lining up with TRBD1. Losses at the gene ends were 5 bases for V and 4 bases for J; bases not matched to a gene: 4. The CDR3 covers 13 residues. Germline CDR1 and CDR2: PRHDT and FYEKMQ (reference sequence). CDR3 sequence (DNA): TGTGCCAGCAGCCCAGGGGGGCCCTATGGCTACACCTTC. Translating it yields CASSPGGPYGYTF.

This rearrangement joins TRBV29-1 to TRBJ1-2; the match to TRBD1 covers 9 bases. The CDR3 contains 13 residues. J was trimmed by 4 bases and V by 6 bases; bases with no gene match: 6. From germline, CDR1 is SQVTM and CDR2 ANQGSEA. As DNA, the CDR3 is TGCAGCGTGGACTCGGGACAGGGCTATGGCTACACCTTC. It encodes CSVDSGQGYGYTF.

The genes are TRBV10-3 and TRBJ2-2; weak D call: TRBD1 (6 bases). Trimming removed 11 bases at V and 1 base at J, with 20 bases between. CDR1 and CDR2 from the germline V gene are ENHRY and SYGVKD. The CDR3 length is 16 residues. CDR3 nucleotide sequence: TGTGCCGCCACAACCAACAGGGTGGAGAACACCGGGGAGCTGTTTTTT. It yields the protein CAATTNRVENTGELFF.

V usage is TRBV7-9 and J usage is TRBJ2-3; TRBD2 aligns across 7 bases. The CDR3 length is 14 residues. J gave up 3 bases and V 10 bases, and 10 bases lay outside the gene matches. Germline V gene lookup returns CDR1 SEHNR and CDR2 FQNEAQ (reference sequence). CDR3 in DNA: TGTGCCACAGGACTGGGGCGGGAGACAGATACGCAGTATTTT. This gives the protein CATGLGRETDTQYF. Drawing the rest from reference TRBV7-9 and TRBJ2-3, the complete variable domain is DTGVSQNPRHKITKRGQNVTFRCDPISEHNRLYWYRQTLGQGPEFLTYFQNEAQLEKSRLLSDRFSAERPKGSFSTLEIQRTEQGDSAMYLCATGLGRETDTQYFGPGTRLTVL.

This clone appeared a single time. This chain's CDR3 is CATSHGTGGAYSNQPQHF. CDR3 bases: TGTGCCACCAGCCATGGGACAGGCGGGGCGTATAGCAATCAGCCCCAGCATTTT. V usage is TRBV15 and J usage is TRBJ1-5, with 8 bases lining up with TRBD1. CDR1 is LNHNV, CDR2 YYDKDF, per germline (reference sequence). CDR3 length: 18 residues. The trim removed 5 bases at V and 0 bases at J, leaving 12 bases unmatched.

The rearrangement links TRBV4-3 to TRBJ2-2, with 10 positions matching TRBD2. CDR3 length: 17 amino acids. Germline CDR1 is LGHNA and CDR2 is YSLEER. The J segment lost 5 bases and the V segment lost 2 bases, leaving 8 bases of the junction unmatched. Here the CDR3 reads CASSQLLAGDETGELFF. CDR3 coding DNA: TGCGCCAGCAGCCAACTTCTAGCGGGAGACGAAACCGGGGAGCTGTTTTTT.

Comment on this clone: Other DNA variants within this sample encode the same CDR3. V is TRBV5-1 and J is TRBJ2-1; 9 bases line up with TRBD1. With 1 base clipped from V and 4 bases from J, the junction kept 3 bases outside the gene matches. Looked up from germline, CDR1 is SGHRS and CDR2 is YFSETQ. The CDR3 has 15 residues. The DNA for the CDR3 is TGCGCCAGCAGCTTGTCCGGGACAGGGTACAATGAGCAGTTCTTC. As protein: CASSLSGTGYNEQFF.

The V call is TRBV6-6, the J call TRBJ2-7; unclear D gene. V lost 6 bases, J lost 5 bases, and 14 bases lay in between. Germline V gene lookup returns CDR1 MNHNY and CDR2 SVGAGI (reference sequence). The CDR3 extends over 13 amino acids. The CDR3: CASSPKVIDEQYF. CDR3 coding DNA: TGTGCCAGCAGCCCCAAGGTTATCGACGAGCAGTACTTC.

The chain recombines TRBV6-6 with TRBJ2-3; D gene unclear. The CDR3 runs 13 residues. The germline V gene has CDR1 MNHNY and CDR2 SVGAGI (reference sequence). Trimming shortened V by 6 bases and J by 3 bases, and 10 bases separated the two germline ends. The CDR3 DNA reads TGTGCCAGCAGCCAGATTTGGACAGATACGCAGTATTTT. This translates into CASSQIWTDTQYF.

The V gene is TRBV10-2, the J gene TRBJ2-7; 8 nucleotides align to TRBD2. V dropped 2 bases and J dropped 2; count of bases not matched to a gene: 11. The V gene's germline CDR1 is WSHSY and CDR2 SAAADI. This CDR3 spans 17 amino acids. The CDR3 is CASSEGPASGLAYEQYF. The DNA for the CDR3 is TGCGCCAGCAGTGAGGGTCCGGCTAGCGGGTTGGCCTACGAGCAGTACTTC.

The V and J genes are TRBV11-2 and TRBJ2-6, with D hard to call. CDR1 and CDR2 from the germline V gene are SGHAT and FQNNGV. The CDR3 sequence is 15 residues long. V lost 5 bases and J 0 bases, leaving 8 bases between the germline ends. The DNA for the CDR3 is TGTGCCAGCAGCCAGACATTCTCTGGGGCCAACGTCCTGACTTTC. Amino acids: CASSQTFSGANVLTF.

The CDR3 region has the DNA TGTGCCAGCAGCTACCTATCAAACTACGAGCAGTACTTC. Its protein is CASSYLSNYEQYF. J is TRBJ2-7 and V is TRBV5-6; D is ambiguous. CDR1 and CDR2 from the germline V gene are SGHDT and YYEEEE. V lost 3 bases to trimming and J lost 3 bases, with 10 bases between them. There are 13 residues in the CDR3.